This is a list of T cell receptor beta chains from one sample in a study of cytomegalovirus exposure and HLA in healthy donors. Produced via immunoSEQ multiplex PCR; TCRdb's table is partial and in-frame only. Among 100,000 or so clones, more than 60% were seen once, and the ten largest hold about 5.3%. The sample taken for sequencing was PBMCs. These receptor sequences come from a male donor in good health and CMV-seronegative. CDR3s include the opening cysteine and the closing phenylalanine or tryptophan. A D gene is named only where the DNA matches it firmly. Only part of the rows carry a size: once, few, many, or a class if the clone is expanded.

>TRBV7-9|NA|TRBD2|TRBJ2-3
CSSSSRTSGGLSDTQYF
TGTTCCAGCAGCTCCAGGACTAGCGGGGGACTCAGCGATACGCAGTATTTT
>TRBV6-5|few|NA|TRBJ1-1
CASSYSYGQIEAFF
TGTGCCAGCAGTTACTCATACGGACAGATTGAAGCTTTCTTT
>TRBV19|NA|NA|TRBJ1-5
CASKVGPGSNQPQHF
TGTGCCAGTAAAGTCGGGCCGGGGAGCAATCAGCCCCAGCATTTT
>TRBV18|NA|TRBD2|TRBJ2-5
CASSPAGTSLFRKYF
TGTGCCAGCTCACCAGCCGGGACTAGCCTATTCCGAAAGTACTTC
>TRBV7-8|NA|NA|TRBJ2-6
CASSVGRLPGANVLTF
TGTGCCAGCAGCGTCGGACGACTACCTGGGGCCAACGTCCTGACTTTC
>TRBV4-1|NA|NA|TRBJ2-2
CASSPRQAQPFF
TGCGCCAGCAGCCCCCGACAGGCGCAACCGTTTTTT
>TRBV28|NA|TRBD2|TRBJ2-3
CASSPLIRPGGRADTQYF
TGTGCCAGCAGCCCCCTAATTAGGCCAGGAGGGAGGGCAGATACGCAGTATTTT
>TRBV14|NA|TRBD2|TRBJ2-1
CASSQPSGRAYYNNEQFF
TGTGCCAGCAGCCAACCTAGCGGGAGGGCCTACTATAACAATGAGCAGTTCTTC
>TRBV4-1|NA|TRBD1|TRBJ1-2
CASSPQGPKGGYTF
TGCGCCAGCAGCCCACAGGGGCCCAAGGGTGGCTACACCTTC
>TRBV6-1|NA|TRBD1|TRBJ1-1
CASSLGQLNTEAFF
TGTGCCAGCAGCCTGGGACAGCTGAACACTGAAGCTTTCTTT
>TRBV18|NA|TRBD1|TRBJ2-7
CASSPGQGNSYEQYF
TGTGCCAGCTCACCAGGACAGGGTAATTCCTACGAGCAGTACTTC
>TRBV27|few|TRBD2|TRBJ2-7
CASSFMAGGGYEQYF
TGTGCCAGCAGTTTTATGGCGGGAGGTGGCTACGAGCAGTACTTC
>TRBV30|NA|NA|TRBJ2-7
CAWSVRSLGQSPYEQYF
TGTGCCTGGAGTGTACGTTCTCTGGGGCAGAGCCCCTACGAGCAGTATTTC
>TRBV7-9|once|NA|TRBJ2-7
CASSSGLNYEQYF
TGTGCCAGCAGCTCGGGACTTAACTACGAGCAGTACTTC
>TRBV19|once|NA|TRBJ1-3
CASISRGDTYSGNTIYF
TGTGCCAGTATAAGTCGCGGGGATACTTACTCTGGAAACACCATATATTTT
>TRBV6-1|NA|NA|TRBJ1-5
CASSAFSRSNQPQHF
TGTGCCAGCAGTGCGTTCTCCAGGAGCAATCAGCCCCAGCATTTT
>TRBV30|NA|TRBD2|TRBJ2-3
CAWRSGLAGDTQYF
TGTGCCTGGAGGTCTGGACTAGCGGGAGATACGCAGTATTTT
>TRBV4-3|NA|NA|TRBJ1-2
CASSQDHGNGGYTF
TGCGCCAGCAGCCAAGACCACGGGAACGGTGGCTACACCTTC
>TRBV27|NA|TRBD2|TRBJ2-3
CASSPGLAGVRYYTDTQYF
TGTGCCAGCAGTCCGGGACTAGCGGGAGTGCGTTACTACACAGATACGCAGTATTTT
>TRBV6-5|NA|NA|TRBJ1-5
CASSPYGTEPQHF
TGTGCCAGCAGCCCGTACGGGACTGAGCCCCAGCATTTT
>TRBV6-5|NA|TRBD2|TRBJ2-3
CASRSGGSGVDTQYF
TGTGCCTCCCGTTCCGGCGGGAGTGGGGTAGATACGCAGTATTTT
>TRBV7-9|once|TRBD1|TRBJ2-3
CASSLAGRGFADTQYF
TGTGCCAGCAGCTTAGCGGGCAGGGGGTTCGCAGATACGCAGTATTTT